Below are 15 T cell receptor beta chains sequenced from a single sample in a study of T-cell reconstitution after alpha-beta-depleted transplantation in children. During its preparation, the TCRbeta library received unique molecular identifiers. TCRdb fed the PCR reads into MiXCR, producing one record per CDR3 protein. The repertoire holds 800,000 to 1,000,000 distinct CDR3 sequences, with roughly 29% as singletons. The sample was PBMCs, mostly from graft donor cells, taken 360 days after TCRalphabeta/CD19-depleted stem cell transplant. The receptors originated from a boy younger than two who had a stem cell transplant for SCID, so the T cells may come from the graft donor.

V is TRBV11-1 and J is TRBJ2-1; no clear D gene. This CDR3 contains 13 residues. The germline gives CDR1 SGHAT, CDR2 FQDESV (reference sequence). V was shortened by 0 bases and J by 5 bases, with 5 bases between the two germline ends. CDR3 coding DNA: TGTGCCAGCAGCTTAGCCCCGGACAATGAGCAGTTCTTC. It translates to CASSLAPDNEQFF. The full variable domain, rest sourced from reference TRBV11-1 and TRBJ2-1, is EAEVAQSPRYKITEKSQAVAFWCDPISGHATLYWYRQILGQGPELLVQFQDESVVDDSQLPKDRFSAERLKGVDSTLKIQPAELGDSAMYLCASSLAPDNEQFFGPGTRLTVL.

This clonotype showed up many times. The chain links TRBV29-1 to TRBJ1-2; 7 nucleotides line up with TRBD1. This CDR3 is 19 amino acids long. CDR1 is SQVTM and CDR2 is ANQGSEA in the germline V gene. The V and J ends lost 5 bases and 1 base, in that order; junction bases with no gene match: 22. The chain's CDR3 is CSVFLQGQLTGAFNYGYTF. DNA of the CDR3: TGCAGCGTTTTTCTCCAGGGACAGCTAACAGGGGCTTTTAACTATGGCTACACCTTC.

In its sample, this clonotype was seen a few times. The CDR3 spells CASSVGVRAEAFF. CDR3 DNA: TGTGCCAGCAGCGTAGGAGTTAGGGCTGAAGCTTTCTTT. This rearrangement joins TRBV9 to TRBJ1-1; D is unresolved. This CDR3 has 13 residues. V lost 0 bases and J lost 6, with 9 bases in between. Per the germline V gene, CDR1 is SGDLS and CDR2 is YYNGEE.

V gene TRBV3-1 combines with J gene TRBJ2-3, with a possible D match to TRBD2 (5 bases). This CDR3 has 14 amino acids. Germline V gene lookup returns CDR1 LGHDT and CDR2 YNNKEL (reference sequence). Trimming took 4 bases from V and 8 from J, leaving 16 bases between them. The CDR3: CASSPLTTSGTQYF. For the CDR3, the DNA is TGTGCCAGCAGCCCCCTTACTACTAGTGGTACGCAGTATTTT.

As to this clonotype: Sequence at one end of the junction differs from germline and may be a read error. This chain connects TRBV12-3 or TRBV12-4 to TRBJ2-7, with TRBD1 as a possible D gene (8 bases). The CDR3 loop spans 13 amino acids. As DNA, the CDR3 is TGTGCCAGCAGTTCCGGACAGGGAGGGTCGAGGTCCTTC. The encoded protein is CASSSGQGGSRSF.

In its sample, this clonotype was seen many times. The genes are TRBV10-3 and TRBJ2-7, with a possible D match to TRBD2 (5 bases). This CDR3 is 13 amino acids long. V gave up 7 bases and J gave up 2 bases, with 12 bases separating them. CDR1 is ENHRY, CDR2 SYGVKD, per germline. CDR3 loop: CAIMRAATYEQYF. For the CDR3, the DNA is TGTGCCATCATGCGGGCAGCTACCTACGAGCAGTACTTC.

The chain links TRBV29-1 to TRBJ2-1; possible D gene TRBD2, 5 bases. The germline V gene encodes CDR1 SQVTM and CDR2 ANQGSEA. Trimming shortened V by 0 bases and J by 7 bases, and 19 bases separated the two germline ends. The CDR3 has 16 amino acids. The CDR3 nucleotides are TGCAGCGTTGAAGATCCGGGGAAATCTGCGGCGAATGAGCAGTTCTTC. Residues: CSVEDPGKSAANEQFF.

Ten or more counts support this clonotype. The chain recombines TRBV29-1 with TRBJ1-1; D call uncertain. CDR3 length equals 13 residues. The germline V and J ends were trimmed by 2 bases and 0 bases, with 7 bases remaining between them. Germline CDR1 and CDR2: SQVTM and ANQGSEA. As DNA, the CDR3 is TGCAGCGTTGAAAGAGTAATGAACACTGAAGCTTTCTTT. Its protein product is CSVERVMNTEAFF.

This clonotype has at least ten counts. The chain combines TRBV7-9 with TRBJ1-2; possibly TRBD1 for D (6 bases). The ends were cut back, 5 bases at V and 4 bases at J, with 8 bases in the middle. Germline-derived CDR1 and CDR2 are SEHNR and FQNEAQ (reference sequence). This CDR3 has 12 residues. For the CDR3, the DNA is TGTGCCAGCAGCCTGGACAGCTATGGCTACACCTTC. Amino acid sequence: CASSLDSYGYTF.

This clonotype was recorded a few times. V gene TRBV6-1 combines with J gene TRBJ1-1; D might be TRBD1 (6 bases). The CDR3 has 14 residues. Germline values: CDR1 MNHNS, CDR2 SASEGT. Between the trimmed V and J ends, which lost 3 bases and 5 bases, there was a span of 13 bases. The CDR3 spells CASSDQGGGTEAFF. CDR3 nucleotide sequence: TGTGCCAGCAGTGACCAAGGGGGAGGGACTGAAGCTTTCTTT.

This clonotype has only a few counts. The CDR3 DNA is TGTGCCAGCAGTTCTAGCAGGGCCGCTCCCTACGAGCAGTACTTC. It codes for CASSSSRAAPYEQYF. The gene calls are TRBV6-6 and TRBJ2-7; D could derive from TRBD1 or TRBD2 (5 bases each). Trimming left V 4 bases short and J 2 bases short, with 15 bases between. This CDR3 region has 15 residues. Germline V gene data show CDR1 as MNHNY and CDR2 as SVGAGI (reference sequence).

The table lists this clonotype with a few counts. The V call is TRBV10-3, the J call TRBJ2-1; D is ambiguous. The V end lost 0 bases, the J end lost 8 bases, and 14 bases lay between the germline ends. The V gene's germline CDR1 is ENHRY and CDR2 SYGVKD. This CDR3 spans 15 amino acids. The CDR3 DNA sequence: TGTGCCATCAGTGAGTCGTGGTCTGCGTGGGATGAGCAGTTCTTC. It is translated as CAISESWSAWDEQFF.

The chain has TRBV3-1 and TRBJ2-1; 10 positions match TRBD2. CDR1 is LGHDT and CDR2 is YNNKEL in the germline V gene (reference sequence). The CDR3 is 16 amino acids. Trimming cost V 1 base and J 5 bases; bases outside gene matches: 5. CDR3 sequence reads: CASSQGRLAGDNEQFF. The CDR3 DNA reads as TGTGCCAGCAGCCAAGGGCGGCTAGCGGGGGACAATGAGCAGTTCTTC.

This clonotype came up a few times. This sequence joins TRBV6-1 and TRBJ2-2; TRBD1 is a possible D gene (6 bases). The CDR3 length is 16 residues. V was shortened by 6 bases and J by 0 bases, with 14 bases between the two germline ends. In germline, CDR1 is MNHNS, CDR2 SASEGT. In DNA, the CDR3 is TGTGCCAGCAGCCACGACAGGCGAACGAACACCGGGGAGCTGTTTTTT. Its protein product is CASSHDRRTNTGELFF.

This chain links TRBV14 with TRBJ2-7, with D hard to call. Per the germline V gene, CDR1 is SGHDN and CDR2 is FVKESK. CDR3 length: 11 amino acids. Trimming cost V 0 bases and J 5 bases, with 2 bases left between them. This CDR3 reads CASSQDNEQYF. For the CDR3, the DNA is TGTGCCAGCAGCCAAGATAACGAGCAGTACTTC.